Below, 26 T cell receptor beta chains from the same sample are listed, as sequenced in a study of blood T cell repertoires in COVID-19. TCRdb's table, derived via immunoSEQ multiplex PCR, lists solely in-frame clones and lacks some. The table records about 200,000 clones, about 89% of them present only once. Input material: PBMCs or T cells enriched from blood (not recorded which). These receptors came from a woman under 30 who had recovered from COVID-19.

CDR3 DNA sequence: TGTGCCAGCAGTAAGGACAGGGGAGGCACAGATACGCAGTATTTT. Its translation is CASSKDRGGTDTQYF. This chain connects TRBV2 to TRBJ2-3; 9 positions match TRBD1. There are 15 residues in the CDR3. Unmatched junction bases numbered 4, after V lost 5 bases and J lost 1 base. Germline V gene sequence: CDR1 SNHLY, CDR2 FYNNEI.

The gene calls are TRBV10-3 and TRBJ1-2; perhaps TRBD1 as D (5 bases). Trimming cost V 2 bases and J 6 bases, with 7 bases left between them. Germline values: CDR1 ENHRY, CDR2 SYGVKD. The CDR3 consists of 12 residues. The CDR3 DNA sequence: TGTGCCATCAGTGAGAGGGGTGATGGCTACACCTTC. Translation: CAISERGDGYTF.

V gene TRBV19 combines with J gene TRBJ1-4; D not certain. This CDR3 has 14 residues. With 5 bases removed from V and 2 bases from J, the gap between germline ends came to 9 bases. The V gene's germline CDR1 is LNHDA and CDR2 SQIVND (reference sequence). CDR3 region: CASSHGSTNEKLFF. CDR3 bases: TGTGCCAGTAGTCACGGGAGTACTAATGAAAAACTGTTTTTT.

The V gene is TRBV25-1, the J gene TRBJ2-7; a weak D match, TRBD2 (6 bases). There are 12 residues in the CDR3. Germline CDR1 reads MGHDK; CDR2 reads SYGVNS. V was trimmed by 4 bases and J by 10 bases, leaving 14 bases between them. The CDR3 nucleotides are TGTGCCAGCAGTGGTGGGGGGACCCCCCAGTACTTC. Translation: CASSGGGTPQYF.

The genes are TRBV6-5 and TRBJ2-7; 7 bases are a match to TRBD2. Germline loops: CDR1 MNHEY, CDR2 SVGAGI. The trim removed 6 bases at V and 2 bases at J, leaving 10 bases unmatched. The CDR3 totals 15 residues. CDR3 region: CASSLISGETYEQYF. In DNA, the CDR3 is TGTGCCAGCAGCCTTATCAGCGGGGAGACCTACGAGCAGTACTTC.

This chain links TRBV7-6 with TRBJ1-4; D ambiguous. Looked up from germline, CDR1 is SGHVS and CDR2 is FNYEAQ. Trimming stripped 3 bases from V and 8 bases from J, with 7 bases between. The CDR3 extends over 12 amino acids. The CDR3 sequence: CASSFGNEKLFF. As DNA, the CDR3 is TGTGCCAGCAGCTTCGGGAACGAAAAACTGTTTTTT.

This clone was counted once. V and J are TRBV18 and TRBJ1-2; tentative D call: TRBD1 (6 bases). Trimming cost V 3 bases and J 2 bases, with 22 bases left between them. Germline V gene lookup returns CDR1 KGHSH and CDR2 LQKENI. CDR3 length: 18 amino acids. The CDR3 region is CASSPQSKSLGTNYGYTF. The CDR3 DNA sequence: TGTGCCAGCTCACCCCAGTCCAAGAGTCTGGGGACAAACTATGGCTACACCTTC.

The V gene is TRBV7-9, the J gene TRBJ2-7; D is unclear. The CDR3 length is 12 residues. The germline V gene encodes CDR1 SEHNR and CDR2 FQNEAQ (reference sequence). The germline V and J ends were trimmed by 0 bases and 6 bases, with 6 bases remaining between them. CDR3 amino acids: CASSLAPPEQYF. CDR3 sequence (DNA): TGTGCCAGCAGCTTAGCTCCTCCCGAGCAGTACTTC.

This clone was found a few times. V usage is TRBV7-8 and J usage is TRBJ2-3; no firm D call. Germline lookup yields CDR1 SGHVS and CDR2 FQNEAQ. The ends were cut back, 1 base at V and 0 bases at J, with 8 bases in the middle. This CDR3 comprises 15 residues. The CDR3 loop is CASSLVGASTDTQYF. The CDR3, as DNA: TGTGCCAGCAGCTTAGTTGGAGCTAGCACAGATACGCAGTATTTT.

The CDR3 region has the DNA TGCGCCAGCAGCGTCAGTGCCGCCCTTAATTCACCCCTCCACTTT. Translation: CASSVSAALNSPLHF. This sequence joins TRBV5-1 and TRBJ1-6; D is uncertain. Germline CDR1 and CDR2: SGHRS and YFSETQ. V was clipped by 4 bases and J by 6 bases, with 14 bases between them. There are 15 residues in the CDR3.

The chain combines TRBV27 with TRBJ2-7; 8 bases are shared with TRBD1. Trimming removed 6 bases from V and 7 bases from J; junction bases left unmatched: 14. The germline V gene has CDR1 MNHEY and CDR2 SMNVEV (reference sequence). The CDR3 contains 15 residues. The CDR3 nucleotides read TGTGCCAGCAGCGAATTCAGGGGGCGCGGGCTGGAGCAGTACTTC. Translating gives CASSEFRGRGLEQYF.

V and J are TRBV28 and TRBJ1-2, with D tentatively TRBD1 (6 bases). Trimming pared 11 bases from V and 7 bases from J, leaving 14 bases between. CDR3 size: 11 residues. CDR1 and CDR2 (germline): MDHEN, SYDVKM. CDR3 sequence (DNA): TGTGCCGGGTCACAGGGACGTGGCTACACCTTC. This sequence encodes CAGSQGRGYTF.

The chain has TRBV5-1 and TRBJ2-5, with 9 positions matching TRBD1. This CDR3 has 16 residues. The junction had 9 bases not matched to a gene; V was cut back by 4 bases and J by 2 bases. Germline CDR1 SGHRS, CDR2 YFSETQ. The CDR3 protein is CASSGAGTGTQETQYF. In nucleotides, the CDR3 is TGCGCCAGCAGCGGCGCCGGGACAGGGACTCAAGAGACCCAGTACTTC. Combining the CDR3 with reference TRBV5-1 and TRBJ2-5 gives the whole variable domain KAGVTQTPRYLIKTRGQQVTLSCSPISGHRSVSWYQQTPGQGLQFLFEYFSETQRNKGNFPGRFSGRQFSNSRSEMNVSTLELGDSALYLCASSGAGTGTQETQYFGPGTRLLVL.

This clone was picked up one time. J is TRBJ1-3 and V is TRBV4-1; 9 nucleotides align to TRBD1. Germline assignment: CDR1 MGHRA and CDR2 YSYEKL. The CDR3 consists of 16 residues. Trimming at V came to 4 bases and at J to 2 bases, leaving 6 bases not matched to a gene. The CDR3 loop reads CASSPFGQGTGNTIYF. In DNA form, the CDR3 reads TGCGCCAGCAGCCCATTTGGACAGGGGACTGGAAACACCATATATTTT.

This chain connects TRBV10-3 to TRBJ1-2; TRBD1 matches 8 bases. The CDR3 loop spans 14 amino acids. Losses at the gene ends were 2 bases for V and 4 bases for J; bases not matched to a gene: 3. Germline CDR1 reads ENHRY; CDR2 reads SYGVKD. The CDR3 DNA reads TGTGCCATCAGTGAGGGGGACAGGATCTATGGCTACACCTTC. Translating it yields CAISEGDRIYGYTF.

The V call is TRBV9, the J call TRBJ1-1; 8 bases are a match to TRBD1. CDR3 size: 14 residues. Germline CDR1 is SGDLS and CDR2 is YYNGEE. The V and J ends lost 2 bases and 1 base, in that order; junction bases with no gene match: 1. CDR3 bases: TGTGCCAGCAGCGTGACAGGGGAGAACACTGAAGCTTTCTTT. Its translation is CASSVTGENTEAFF.

The J gene is TRBJ1-2, the V gene TRBV5-1, with 8 bases that match TRBD1. This CDR3 contains 15 residues. Germline V gives CDR1 SGHRS, CDR2 YFSETQ. The junction had 7 bases not matched to a gene; V was cut back by 4 bases and J by 2 bases. The CDR3 region has the DNA TGCGCCAGCAGCCGCGACAGGGGATCCAACTATGGCTACACCTTC. It specifies CASSRDRGSNYGYTF.

The V and J genes are TRBV4-1 and TRBJ1-6; D is unresolved. The CDR3 has 15 residues. Germline V gene sequence: CDR1 MGHRA, CDR2 YSYEKL. V was shortened by 0 bases and J by 8 bases, with 11 bases between the two germline ends. CDR3 protein: CASSQDPGIDSPLHF. CDR3 coding DNA: TGCGCCAGCAGCCAAGATCCCGGGATTGATTCACCCCTCCACTTT.

The chain has TRBV7-8 and TRBJ1-6; D is unresolved. The germline V gene has CDR1 SGHVS and CDR2 FQNEAQ. CDR3 length equals 16 residues. The germline V and J ends were trimmed by 5 bases and 0 bases, with 11 bases remaining between them. CDR3 in DNA: TGTGCCAGCAGCACGGGGAGAAGCTCCTATAATTCACCCCTCCACTTT. It is translated as CASSTGRSSYNSPLHF.

The chain employs TRBV27 and TRBJ2-2, with 7 bases that match TRBD1. Per the germline V gene, CDR1 is MNHEY and CDR2 is SMNVEV (reference sequence). CDR3 length equals 16 residues. The ends lost 2 bases at V and 5 bases at J; junction bases unmatched: 8. The CDR3 reads CASSLVGGANTGELFF. DNA of the CDR3: TGTGCCAGCAGTTTAGTAGGGGGCGCCAATACCGGGGAGCTGTTTTTT.

This sequence joins TRBV27 and TRBJ2-7; 7 nucleotides match TRBD1. Germline trimming cut 6 bases from V and 4 bases from J; bases unmatched to any gene: 15. This CDR3 spans 16 amino acids. Germline CDR1 is MNHEY and CDR2 is SMNVEV (reference sequence). The CDR3 is CASSSRDRARGYEQYF. The CDR3 bases are TGTGCCAGCAGCTCCCGTGACAGGGCGAGAGGGTACGAGCAGTACTTC.

This CDR3 reads CASCPEGQMNTEAFF. CDR3 bases: TGTGCCAGCTGCCCCGAGGGACAGATGAACACTGAAGCTTTCTTT. This sequence joins TRBV2 and TRBJ1-1, with TRBD1 identical over 7 bases. The CDR3 length is 15 residues. The V segment lost 8 bases and the J segment 0 bases; nucleotides outside the gene matches: 9. CDR1 is SNHLY and CDR2 is FYNNEI in the germline V gene.

This clone was observed once. The V gene is TRBV6-6, the J gene TRBJ1-2, with TRBD1 identical over 7 bases. Germline CDR1 is MNHNY and CDR2 is SVGAGI (reference sequence). The V gene end was trimmed by 6 bases and the J gene end by 6 bases; junction bases not matched to a gene: 7. The CDR3 extends over 13 amino acids. The CDR3 loop is CASSDREIDGYTF. The CDR3 region has the DNA TGTGCCAGCAGCGACAGGGAAATCGATGGCTACACCTTC.

V gene TRBV24-1 combines with J gene TRBJ2-1, with D uncertain. V gave up 0 bases and J gave up 6 bases, with 2 bases separating them. The CDR3 length is 12 residues. Germline V gene sequence: CDR1 KGHDR, CDR2 SFDVKD. This chain's CDR3 is CATSDLRNEQFF. The CDR3 DNA reads as TGTGCCACCAGTGATTTGCGCAATGAGCAGTTCTTC.

The V call is TRBV2, the J call TRBJ1-2, with D possibly being TRBD1 (6 bases). Germline CDR1 reads SNHLY; CDR2 reads FYNNEI. This CDR3 has 12 amino acids. The ends were cut back, 6 bases at V and 7 bases at J, with 12 bases in the middle. The CDR3 sequence is CASSTGGGGYTF. CDR3 in DNA: TGTGCCAGCAGCACGGGGGGCGGTGGCTACACCTTC.

The rearrangement uses TRBV12-5 and TRBJ1-5; TRBD1 agrees at 8 bases. Trimming cost V 6 bases and J 5 bases; bases outside gene matches: 6. The germline V gene encodes CDR1 LGHNT and CDR2 FRNRAP. This CDR3 is 14 amino acids long. This CDR3 reads CASGLQGGDQPQHF. The CDR3 DNA reads TGTGCTAGTGGATTACAGGGGGGGGATCAGCCCCAGCATTTT.